The present TCR beta chain was sequenced within a study of blood T cell repertoires in COVID-19. Germline assignment: CDR1 SGHVS and CDR2 FQNEAQ. V lost 0 bases and J lost 8, with 13 bases in between. The CDR3 is 14 amino acids. Sequenced by immunoSEQ multiplex PCR; TCRdb stores in-frame clones only, minus some. This table holds 80,000 to 95,000 clones, 70% to 90% found once. The sequencing sample was made of peripheral blood. V usage is TRBV7-8 and J usage is TRBJ1-2; possibly TRBD1 for D (5 bases). This TCR derives from a woman aged 80 or older in a cohort sampled during active or convalescent COVID-19. The CDR3 reads CASSLAQGVGGYTF. In DNA, the CDR3 is TGTGCCAGCAGCTTAGCGCAGGGTGTAGGCGGCTACACCTTC.